The source of this T cell receptor (beta chain) is a study of radiotherapy plus CTLA-4 blockade in lung cancer. Profiling relied on immunoSEQ multiplex PCR, and the TCRdb table lists in-frame clones only, not all of them. The sample lists about 62,000 clones, around 69% occurring once. V shed 6 bases and J shed 4 bases, with 15 bases lying between them. Germline lookup yields CDR1 MNHNS and CDR2 SASEGT. This CDR3 region has 15 residues. The genes are TRBV6-1 and TRBJ2-2; possible D gene TRBD1, 5 bases. This sample comprised peripheral blood, obtained from a patient treated with radiotherapy plus ipilimumab. The receptor was isolated from a human donor with non-small cell lung cancer who had a complete response to radiotherapy plus ipilimumab. CDR3 region: CASRPEGALTGELFF. The CDR3 coding sequence is TGTGCCAGCAGACCTGAAGGGGCACTCACCGGGGAGCTGTTTTTT.